This is a list of T cell receptor beta chains from one sample in a study of T cells in Graves' hyperthyroidism and ophthalmopathy. TCRdb independently ran MiXCR on the multiplex PCR reads; one entry per CDR3 protein. The top ten clones hold 10% of a sample with hundreds of thousands of distinct CDR3 sequences, 11% to 15% of them seen once. The sequenced sample consisted of blood. The source is a woman aged 18-29 years with Graves' hyperthyroidism. The CDR3 runs from the conserved cysteine through the conserved F or W. A D gene is named only where the DNA matches it firmly. Clone size is shown for a subset of rows, as once, few, many or a class of expanded clone.

-,TRBV4-1,many,TRBJ2-7,TGCGCCAGCAGCCCCCGTGACATAGAGCCCAACTACGAGCAGTACTTC,CASSPRDIEPNYEQYF
-,TRBV6-1,many,TRBJ2-7,TGTGCCAGCAGTGGACCATCCTACGAGCAGTACTTC,CASSGPSYEQYF
TRBD1,TRBV14,few,TRBJ2-1,TGTGCCAGCAGCGTTCCCGGGACAGGGTATAATGAGCAGTTCTTC,CASSVPGTGYNEQFF
-,TRBV11-2,-,TRBJ2-1,TGTGCCAGCAGCTTAGATCCGGGGCCCAAGGAGCAGTTCTTC,CASSLDPGPKEQFF
-,TRBV30,-,TRBJ2-3,TGTGCCCGCGGGATGGGGGTTCCAGATACGCAGTATTTT,CARGMGVPDTQYF
-,TRBV7-9,-,TRBJ1-1,TGTGCCAGCAGCTTACTTCTGGCGTGGCGATTGAACACTGAAGCTTTCTTT,CASSLLLAWRLNTEAFF
-,TRBV13,many,TRBJ2-7,TGTGCCAGCGCCAATACCGCAAGGCTCTACGAGCAGTACTTC,CASANTARLYEQYF
TRBD1,TRBV18,-,TRBJ1-1,TGTGCCAGCTCACCTGTTGCAGGGGGTGAAGCTTTCTTT,CASSPVAGGEAFF
-,TRBV7-3,few,TRBJ1-2,TGTGCCAGCAGCCCAGGTCCCCACTTAGGAGACTATGGCTACACCTTC,CASSPGPHLGDYGYTF
TRBD2,TRBV7-8,many,TRBJ2-1,TGTGCCAGCAGCCACACTACCGGGAGGGGGTGGTTTGGGCAGTTCTTC,CASSHTTGRGWFGQFF
-,TRBV7-8,many,TRBJ2-7,TGTGCCAGCAGCTTAGCAGAGACTAGGACCTTCTACGAGCAGTACTTC,CASSLAETRTFYEQYF
-,TRBV29-1,few,TRBJ2-1,TGCAGCGTTGAAGATGAACCCGGCCTACTTAACAATGAGCAGTTCTTC,CSVEDEPGLLNNEQFF
TRBD2,TRBV5-4,-,TRBJ2-1,TGTGCCAGCAGCTTGGTTAGCGGGAGTACGAATGAGCAGTTCTTC,CASSLVSGSTNEQFF
TRBD2,TRBV6-2/TRBV6-3,-,TRBJ2-1,TGTGCCAGCAGTTACCCGGGACTAGCGGGAGCACCGGGGGATGAGCAGTTCTTC,CASSYPGLAGAPGDEQFF
-,TRBV7-3,many,TRBJ2-5,TGTGCCAGCAGCTTAACTGGGGTAGAAGAGACCCAGTACTTC,CASSLTGVEETQYF
-,TRBV6-1,many,TRBJ1-2,TGTGCCAGCAGTGAAGCACAGGCTTGGGACTATGGCTACACCTTC,CASSEAQAWDYGYTF
TRBD1,TRBV13,many,TRBJ2-7,TGTGCCAGCAGCGCCGGGACAGGGAAAGAGCAGTACTTC,CASSAGTGKEQYF
TRBD1,TRBV19,-,TRBJ1-5,TGTGCCAGTAGCGGATTACAGGGGAATCAGCCCCAGCATTTT,CASSGLQGNQPQHF
-,TRBV20-1,few,TRBJ2-1,TGCAGTGTTTCGGAGTCAACCTACAATGAGCAGTTCTTC,CSVSESTYNEQFF
-,TRBV2,many,TRBJ2-3,TGTGCCAGCAGCGCAAGAGATACGCAGTATTTT,CASSARDTQYF
TRBD1,TRBV13,many,TRBJ2-1,TGTGCCACCGGGACAGGAGACAACAATGAGCAGTTCTTC,CATGTGDNNEQFF
-,TRBV5-8,-,TRBJ1-2,TGTGCCAGCAGCTTTCACCGGGTTTGGGCGGGCTACACCTTC,CASSFHRVWAGYTF
TRBD2,TRBV11-3,many,TRBJ2-3,TGTGCCAGCAGCTTACCGCCTAGCGGGTCTAGCACAGATACGCAGTATTTT,CASSLPPSGSSTDTQYF
TRBD1,TRBV20-1,many,TRBJ2-7,TGCAGTGCTATGGATCGGGACAGGGGCACCTACGAGCAGTACTTC,CSAMDRDRGTYEQYF
TRBD2,TRBV13,-,TRBJ2-5,TGTGCCAGCAGGACTCGCGGGGCGGGAGATGAGACCCAGTACTTC,CASRTRGAGDETQYF
TRBD2,TRBV9,-,TRBJ2-3,TGTGCCAGCAGCGTAGAAATAGCGGGAGAGACAGATACGCAGTATTTT,CASSVEIAGETDTQYF
-,TRBV6-1,-,TRBJ2-3,TGTGCCAGCCACCCTGGCACAGATACGCAGTATTTT,CASHPGTDTQYF
-,TRBV19,-,TRBJ2-5,TGTGCCAGTAGTATGGATACACAAGAGACCCAGTACTTC,CASSMDTQETQYF
-,TRBV20-1,many,TRBJ2-7,TGCAGTGCGCCCGTCGCCTACGAGCAGTACTTC,CSAPVAYEQYF
TRBD1,TRBV28,many,TRBJ1-2,TGTGCCAGCAGTTTAGTATGGGACAGTTCATCCGAGGGCTACACCTTC,CASSLVWDSSSEGYTF
TRBD1,TRBV29-1,-,TRBJ2-1,TGCAGCGCCCAGGACAGGGGTTACAATGAGCAGTTCTTC,CSAQDRGYNEQFF
TRBD2,TRBV7-2,few,TRBJ2-1,TGTGCCAGCAGCTTAGCCCTAGCGGGGTACTACAATGAGCAGTTCTTC,CASSLALAGYYNEQFF
TRBD1,TRBV7-9,many,TRBJ2-1,TGTGCCAGCAGGGACTCGGGACAGGGGCCCTACAATGAGCAGTTCTTC,CASRDSGQGPYNEQFF
-,TRBV9,-,TRBJ1-2,TGTGCCAGCAGGACCGGGAAAGGAGGCTACACCTTC,CASRTGKGGYTF
TRBD2,TRBV19,few,TRBJ2-7,TGTGCCAGTAGTCGTACTAGCGGGAGGGCCAACGAGCAGTACTTC,CASSRTSGRANEQYF
TRBD1,TRBV20-1,many,TRBJ2-7,TGCAGTGCTCTTTACAGGGGCAATTCCTACGAGCAGTACTTC,CSALYRGNSYEQYF
TRBD1,TRBV20-1,many,TRBJ2-3,TGCAGTGCAACCAACCGGGACAGGGCCACAGATACGCAGTATTTT,CSATNRDRATDTQYF
TRBD2,TRBV30,-,TRBJ2-1,TGTGCCTGGTGGTGGGGGGGGTACAATGAGCAGTTCTTC,CAWWWGGYNEQFF
-,TRBV29-1,-,TRBJ1-2,TGCAGCGTCGAGCTGAACTATGGCTACACCTTC,CSVELNYGYTF
-,TRBV6-5,-,TRBJ1-2,TGTGCCAGCAGTTACAGACAGCTCGCTAACTATGGCTACACCTTC,CASSYRQLANYGYTF
-,TRBV27,-,TRBJ2-7,TGTGCCAGCAGTTTTCGGCCGAGCTCCTACGAGCAGTACTTC,CASSFRPSSYEQYF
TRBD2,TRBV5-5,-,TRBJ2-4,TGTGCCAGTTGCCGGGGGGGACCTCTAGCCAAAAACATTCAGTACTTC,CASCRGGPLAKNIQYF
-,TRBV19,few,TRBJ1-1,TGTGCCAGTAGTACAGGGGATGACACTGAAGCTTTCTTT,CASSTGDDTEAFF
-,TRBV28,-,TRBJ1-2,TGTGCCAGCAGTTCGCAGGGTTCCATCTACTATGGCTACACCTTC,CASSSQGSIYYGYTF
-,TRBV10-3,few,TRBJ1-6,TGTGCCATCAGTGAGCGGGCAACGGCGTCCTATAATTCACCCCTCCACTTT,CAISERATASYNSPLHF
-,TRBV7-9,many,TRBJ2-1,TGTGCCAGCAGCTTAGGCCAGAGCAATGAGCAGTTCTTC,CASSLGQSNEQFF
-,TRBV28,many,TRBJ2-2,TGTGCCAGCAGTTTAACAGAGACCGGGGAGCTGTTTTTT,CASSLTETGELFF
-,TRBV6-5,-,TRBJ2-7,TGTGCCAGCAGTTACTACCCAGGATTCTACGAGCAGTACTTC,CASSYYPGFYEQYF
TRBD2,TRBV7-3,many,TRBJ2-1,TGTGCCAGCATCGTTCTGACTAGCGGGAGGGGAAATGAGCAGTTCTTC,CASIVLTSGRGNEQFF
-,TRBV20-1,-,TRBJ1-4,TGCAGTGCTAGAGACGCCCGCTCTAATGAAAAACTGTTTTTT,CSARDARSNEKLFF
-,TRBV5-1,-,TRBJ2-2,TGCGCCAGCAGCTTGATTCGTCAGGAAGCCGGGGAGCTGTTTTTT,CASSLIRQEAGELFF
TRBD2,TRBV11-2,many,TRBJ2-7,TGTGCCAGCAGCTCCCGGCCGGGGGAGGGCGAGCAGTACTTC,CASSSRPGEGEQYF
-,TRBV20-1,-,TRBJ2-7,TGCAGTGCTAGCCCGGGACATGGGCCCTACGAGCAGTACTTC,CSASPGHGPYEQYF
TRBD1,TRBV2,-,TRBJ1-6,TGTGCCAGCAGCCCCAACAGGGGGCCTAATTCACCCCTCCACTTT,CASSPNRGPNSPLHF